This is a list of T cell receptor beta chains from one sample in a study of CD8 T cells in ankylosing spondylitis. Each CDR3 protein gets one entry after TCRdb re-called the 5' RACE reads with MiXCR. The repertoire holds around 890,000 distinct CDR3 sequences, around 11% seen once, with roughly 0.51% in the top ten. Sequences were obtained from blood, either unsorted or a sorted T cell fraction (not recorded which). These receptors all stem from a male donor with ankylosing spondylitis. The CDR3 runs from the conserved cysteine through the conserved F or W. The D gene is left open where the match is weak. Clone size, where shown, is once, few, many, or a class for clones that have expanded.

J gene: TRBJ2-3
V gene: TRBV19
D gene: TRBD2
clone size: .
CDR3 DNA: TGTGCCAGTAAAGGTGGCGGGAGGCGCGCAGATACGCAGTATTTT
CDR3 protein: CASKGGGRRADTQYF

J gene: TRBJ1-4
V gene: TRBV20-1
D gene: TRBD1
clone size: .
CDR3 DNA: TGCAGTGCTAGGGGACAGGGAGGGGATAATGAAAAACTGTTTTTT
CDR3 protein: CSARGQGGDNEKLFF

J gene: TRBJ2-5
V gene: TRBV20-1
D gene: TRBD1
clone size: few
CDR3 DNA: TGCAGTGCTACACCCGGACAGGGGGGCCTGGAGACCCAGTACTTC
CDR3 protein: CSATPGQGGLETQYF

J gene: TRBJ2-7
V gene: TRBV5-6
D gene: .
clone size: few
CDR3 DNA: TGTGCCAGCAGCCCCACCGGGGGATATAACTACGAGCAGTACTTC
CDR3 protein: CASSPTGGYNYEQYF

J gene: TRBJ1-2
V gene: TRBV28
D gene: .
clone size: few
CDR3 DNA: TGTGCCAGCAGCCCAGCGGGGGGCAGGAGCTATGGCTACACCTTC
CDR3 protein: CASSPAGGRSYGYTF

J gene: TRBJ2-1
V gene: TRBV7-6
D gene: TRBD2
clone size: few
CDR3 DNA: TGTGCCAGCAGCCCAAGGACTAGCGGGAACCGCTACAATGAGCAGTTCTTC
CDR3 protein: CASSPRTSGNRYNEQFF

J gene: TRBJ1-2
V gene: TRBV20-1
D gene: TRBD1
clone size: few
CDR3 DNA: TGCATGACCCGACAGGGAGTCTATGGCTACACCTTC
CDR3 protein: CMTRQGVYGYTF

J gene: TRBJ1-1
V gene: TRBV4-3
D gene: TRBD1
clone size: few
CDR3 DNA: TGCGCCAGCAGCCGCCTCTCTGGACAGGGGGCGCCGGGCACTGAAGCTTTCTTT
CDR3 protein: CASSRLSGQGAPGTEAFF

J gene: TRBJ2-1
V gene: TRBV7-2
D gene: .
clone size: .
CDR3 DNA: TGTGCCAGCAGCTTGCCTGGCGGGGCCTACAATGAGCAGTTCTTC
CDR3 protein: CASSLPGGAYNEQFF

J gene: TRBJ2-2
V gene: TRBV15
D gene: TRBD2
clone size: many
CDR3 DNA: TGTGCCACCATGAGAAGCGGGACTACCACCGGGGAGCTGTTTTTT
CDR3 protein: CATMRSGTTTGELFF

J gene: TRBJ2-7
V gene: TRBV7-9
D gene: TRBD1
clone size: .
CDR3 DNA: TGTGCCAGCAGCTTTAGTACAGGGGGCGAGCAGTACTTC
CDR3 protein: CASSFSTGGEQYF

J gene: TRBJ1-2
V gene: TRBV7-6
D gene: .
clone size: many
CDR3 DNA: TGTGCCAGCAACCCGGTAGGCTACACCTTC
CDR3 protein: CASNPVGYTF

J gene: TRBJ2-1
V gene: TRBV29-1
D gene: .
clone size: .
CDR3 DNA: TGCAGCGTTGAAGATCCCGACCCCGGGGGAACCTACAATGAGCAGTTCTTC
CDR3 protein: CSVEDPDPGGTYNEQFF

J gene: TRBJ2-5
V gene: TRBV10-3
D gene: .
clone size: many
CDR3 DNA: TGTGCCATCAGTAGGGGAGAGACCCAGTACTTC
CDR3 protein: CAISRGETQYF

J gene: TRBJ1-1
V gene: TRBV29-1
D gene: TRBD1
clone size: .
CDR3 DNA: TGCAGCGTTGCTTACAGGGGCGTCACTGAAGCTTTCTTT
CDR3 protein: CSVAYRGVTEAFF

J gene: TRBJ2-3
V gene: TRBV5-1
D gene: TRBD2
clone size: many
CDR3 DNA: TGCGCCAGCAGCTCACCAACGGGAGGGCCCACAGATACGCAGTATTTT
CDR3 protein: CASSSPTGGPTDTQYF

J gene: TRBJ2-1
V gene: TRBV20-1
D gene: .
clone size: few
CDR3 DNA: TGCAGTGCTAGAGATGTGGGGGTGAGCTCCTACAATGAGCAGTTCTTC
CDR3 protein: CSARDVGVSSYNEQFF

J gene: TRBJ1-3
V gene: TRBV6-5
D gene: .
clone size: many
CDR3 DNA: TGTGCCAGCATAAGCCCACAAAACACCATATATTTT
CDR3 protein: CASISPQNTIYF

J gene: TRBJ1-2
V gene: TRBV5-1
D gene: .
clone size: few
CDR3 DNA: TGCGCCAGCAGCTTGGTAGTGGGAGTCTATGGCTACACCTTC
CDR3 protein: CASSLVVGVYGYTF

J gene: TRBJ2-1
V gene: TRBV7-2
D gene: .
clone size: once
CDR3 DNA: TGTGCCAGCAGCTTAGCGTATCAGACTAGCAATGAGCAGTTCTTC
CDR3 protein: CASSLAYQTSNEQFF

J gene: TRBJ1-4
V gene: TRBV20-1
D gene: .
clone size: few
CDR3 DNA: TGCAGTGCTCGACCCTCCGGAGGGGATCTGTTTTTT
CDR3 protein: CSARPSGGDLFF

J gene: TRBJ1-1
V gene: TRBV20-1
D gene: .
clone size: many
CDR3 DNA: TGCAGTGCTAGAGTTAGGCAGGACACTGAAGCTTTCTTT
CDR3 protein: CSARVRQDTEAFF

J gene: TRBJ1-1
V gene: TRBV4-1
D gene: TRBD1
clone size: many
CDR3 DNA: TGCGCCAGCAGCCGCCTGCAACCGGGACAGGGCACGAACACTGAAGCTTTCTTT
CDR3 protein: CASSRLQPGQGTNTEAFF

J gene: TRBJ1-1
V gene: TRBV5-1
D gene: .
clone size: few
CDR3 DNA: TGCGCCAGCAGCCAGGGAGAGGGCACTGAAGCTTTCTTT
CDR3 protein: CASSQGEGTEAFF

J gene: TRBJ2-2
V gene: TRBV5-1
D gene: TRBD1
clone size: .
CDR3 DNA: TGCGCCAGCAGCGAAACCGGGACAGGGGGGGAGCTGTTTTTT
CDR3 protein: CASSETGTGGELFF

J gene: TRBJ2-2
V gene: TRBV18
D gene: TRBD1
clone size: .
CDR3 DNA: TGTGCCAGCTCACCACGTGGGACAGGGGTCACCGGGGAGCTGTTTTTT
CDR3 protein: CASSPRGTGVTGELFF

J gene: TRBJ2-5
V gene: TRBV9
D gene: TRBD2
clone size: .
CDR3 DNA: TGTGCCAGCAGCTTAATCGGGGGGACCCAAGAGACCCAGTACTTC
CDR3 protein: CASSLIGGTQETQYF

J gene: TRBJ2-1
V gene: TRBV12-3/TRBV12-4
D gene: .
clone size: many
CDR3 DNA: TGTGCCAGCAGTTTTTACGGCGGTGAGCAGTTCTTC
CDR3 protein: CASSFYGGEQFF

J gene: TRBJ2-2
V gene: TRBV20-1
D gene: TRBD2
clone size: .
CDR3 DNA: TGCAGTGCCCCACGGGCGGGGGGATTTACCGGGGAGCTGTTTTTT
CDR3 protein: CSAPRAGGFTGELFF